This T cell receptor beta chain was observed in a study of blood T cell repertoires in COVID-19. Data came from immunoSEQ multiplex PCR; TCRdb stores just in-frame clones and leaves some out. The data hold roughly 53,000 clones, with about three quarters observed a single time. The CDR3 sequence is 15 residues long. Trimming left V 0 bases short and J 2 bases short, with 11 bases between. Germline loops: CDR1 SGHRS, CDR2 YFSETQ. What was sequenced was peripheral blood. The TCR was taken from a man in his 70s with active or convalescent COVID-19. The chain links TRBV5-1 to TRBJ1-1, with D possibly matching TRBD1 (6 bases). Written as DNA, the CDR3 is TGCGCCAGCAGCTTGGTCGGGGGGGCAAACACTGAAGCTTTCTTT. Amino acid sequence: CASSLVGGANTEAFF.